This TCR beta chain was observed in a study of T cell repertoires in cytomegalovirus infection. This clonotype was detected a few times. A junction end diverges from the germline sequence, so it may reflect a read error. One entry per CDR3 protein results from TCRdb running MiXCR on the reads. The table shows more than 650,000 distinct CDR3 sequences, with about 40% occurring only once. Germline CDR1 KGHSH, CDR2 LQKENI. The CDR3 is 15 amino acids. The sequence was obtained from a human donor in good health (CMV status not recorded). Some clones in this sample may be carry-over from other donors' samples. The sample comprised PBMCs. V and J are TRBV18 and TRBJ2-1; TRBD1 matches 7 bases. For the CDR3, the DNA is TGTGCCAGCTCACCTGGGACAGCAAGCTACCATGAGCAGTTCTTC. Translating it yields CASSPGTASYHEQFF.